The 5 T cell receptor beta chains presented below share a single source sample, sequenced in a study of blood T cell repertoires in COVID-19. Clones were sequenced by immunoSEQ multiplex PCR, and TCRdb holds only the in-frame ones, with some missing. The sample lists approximately 300,000 clones, 65% to 90% seen once, with around 9.3% in the top ten. Sequenced material: PBMCs or T cells enriched from blood (not recorded which). Every receptor here comes from a woman between 18 and 29 years old who had recovered from COVID-19.

The chain is built from TRBV7-9 and TRBJ1-1; 7 nucleotides agree with TRBD1. V lost 4 bases and J lost 0; bases outside the gene matches: 5. The CDR3 covers 15 residues. Germline loops: CDR1 SEHNR, CDR2 FQNEAQ (reference sequence). In DNA, the CDR3 is TGTGCCAGCAGCTCTGCCGGGACAGTGAACACTGAAGCTTTCTTT. Protein product: CASSSAGTVNTEAFF.

The chain recombines TRBV7-2 with TRBJ2-3; a weak D match, TRBD2 (5 bases). V shed 3 bases and J shed 2 bases, with 6 bases lying between them. There are 13 residues in the CDR3. The germline V gene has CDR1 SGHTA and CDR2 FQGNSA. CDR3 residues: CASSLDFTDTQYF. The DNA of the CDR3 is TGTGCCAGCAGCTTGGACTTCACAGATACGCAGTATTTT.

The chain has TRBV11-2 and TRBJ1-4, with D maybe TRBD1 (6 bases). The CDR3 is made up of 16 amino acids. V gave up 6 bases and J gave up 3 bases, with 17 bases separating them. Germline assignment: CDR1 SGHAT and CDR2 FQNNGV. For the CDR3, the DNA is TGTGCCAGCAGTAGGTGGGGGGGCTCCCCTAATGAAAAACTGTTTTTT. Its translation: CASSRWGGSPNEKLFF.

The chain combines TRBV4-2 with TRBJ2-5; no reliable D call. V was pared by 0 bases and J by 4 bases, with 9 bases between. The CDR3 has 14 amino acids. From germline, CDR1 is LGHNA and CDR2 YNFKEQ. The CDR3 bases are TGTGCCAGCAGCCAAGATCGGCAGGTAGAGACCCAGTACTTC. Its translation is CASSQDRQVETQYF.

The chain has TRBV5-4 and TRBJ1-2; D is ambiguous. CDR1 is SGHNT and CDR2 is YYREEE in the germline V gene (reference sequence). The CDR3 is made up of 13 amino acids. Trimming cost V 1 base and J 6 bases, with 10 bases left between them. The CDR3 loop reads CASSLHQAHGYTF. The DNA for the CDR3 is TGTGCCAGCAGCTTGCATCAGGCGCATGGCTACACCTTC. The full variable domain, with the rest looked up from reference TRBV5-4 and TRBJ1-2, is ETGVTQSPTHLIKTRGQQVTLRCSSQSGHNTVSWYQQALGQGPQFIFQYYREEENGRGNFPPRFSGLQFPNYSSELNVNALELDDSALYLCASSLHQAHGYTFGSGTRLTVV.